The 9 T cell receptor beta chains reported below all come from one sample, sequenced in a study of blood T cell repertoires in COVID-19. Using immunoSEQ multiplex PCR, the repertoire was profiled, and TCRdb retains in-frame clones only, with some absent. The repertoire holds around 200,000 clones, with over 75% as singletons. Sequencing was performed on peripheral blood. All receptors derive from a man aged 45-65 years who had recovered from COVID-19.

This clone has a single count. The rearrangement joins TRBV25-1 to TRBJ2-1; 9 nucleotides line up with TRBD2. The CDR3 is 15 amino acids. The germline gives CDR1 MGHDK, CDR2 SYGVNS. Trimming took 5 bases from V and 3 from J; bases not matched to a gene: 5. In DNA form, the CDR3 reads TGTGCCAGCAGTATAGCGGGAGAATACTACAATGAGCAGTTCTTC. It codes for CASSIAGEYYNEQFF.

J is TRBJ2-3 and V is TRBV9, with 8 bases that match TRBD2. This CDR3 comprises 16 residues. Trimming removed 0 bases from V and 3 bases from J; junction bases left unmatched: 6. CDR1 SGDLS and CDR2 YYNGEE come from the germline V gene. The CDR3 loop is CASSVVGGLATDTQYF. CDR3 bases: TGTGCCAGCAGCGTAGTAGGTGGACTAGCAACAGATACGCAGTATTTT.

The rearrangement uses TRBV28 and TRBJ2-7, with TRBD1 matching 12 bases. Germline loops: CDR1 MDHEN, CDR2 SYDVKM. V trimming: 6 bases; J trimming: 3 bases; junction bases outside the gene matches: 3. The CDR3 loop spans 14 amino acids. The CDR3 sequence is CASRGTGGFYEQYF. The CDR3 DNA reads TGTGCCAGCAGGGGGACAGGGGGCTTCTACGAGCAGTACTTC.

This sequence joins TRBV6-5 and TRBJ1-3; 7 bases are a match to TRBD1. The CDR3 consists of 15 residues. Germline values: CDR1 MNHEY, CDR2 SVGAGI. Unmatched junction bases numbered 7, after V lost 6 bases and J lost 2 bases. CDR3 in amino acids: CASRRNTGAGNTIYF. The CDR3 DNA sequence: TGTGCCAGCAGGCGTAATACAGGGGCTGGAAACACCATATATTTT.

This clone showed up just once. V usage is TRBV4-2 and J usage is TRBJ1-5, with 7 bases lining up with TRBD1. CDR3 length equals 17 residues. The trim removed 4 bases at V and 0 bases at J, leaving 9 bases unmatched. CDR1 is LGHNA and CDR2 is YNFKEQ in the germline V gene. The CDR3 coding sequence is TGTGCCAGCAGCCGATTTACAGGGGAAAATAGCAATCAGCCCCAGCATTTT. Translation gives CASSRFTGENSNQPQHF.

The rearrangement joins TRBV19 to TRBJ2-7, with 7 positions matching TRBD2. This CDR3 contains 15 residues. The V gene end was trimmed by 3 bases and the J gene end by 4 bases; junction bases not matched to a gene: 9. Germline CDR1 LNHDA, CDR2 SQIVND (reference sequence). CDR3 sequence (DNA): TGTGCCAGTAGTATCGCCCCGGGGCGGGAGTACGAGCAGTACTTC. Translating it yields CASSIAPGREYEQYF.

V is TRBV3-1 (or the pseudogene TRBV3-2) and J is TRBJ2-3; 7 bases agree with TRBD1. Trimming took 4 bases from V and 3 from J; bases not matched to a gene: 7. The CDR3 has 15 amino acids. The germline gives CDR1 LGHDT, CDR2 YNNKEL (reference sequence). The CDR3 is CASSPNRGRTDTQYF. CDR3 in DNA: TGTGCCAGCAGCCCCAACAGGGGCAGGACAGATACGCAGTATTTT.

The gene calls are TRBV11-2 and TRBJ2-7; TRBD2 matches at 9 bases. Per the germline V gene, CDR1 is SGHAT and CDR2 is FQNNGV. J lost 4 bases, V lost 1 base, and 8 bases had no gene match. This CDR3 is 16 amino acids long. The CDR3 sequence is CASSLGAGGLPYEQYF. The CDR3, as DNA: TGTGCCAGCAGCTTAGGGGCGGGAGGGCTTCCGTACGAGCAGTACTTC.

V usage is TRBV24-1 and J usage is TRBJ2-7; 9 nucleotides line up with TRBD2. The germline CDR1 and CDR2 sequences are KGHDR and SFDVKD. The CDR3 length is 13 residues. V dropped 12 bases and J dropped 4; count of bases not matched to a gene: 9. In DNA form, the CDR3 reads TGTGCCGTGACTAGCGGTTCTACGTACGAGCAGTACTTC. Amino acids: CAVTSGSTYEQYF.